This T cell receptor (beta chain) was captured by sequencing in a study of blood T cell repertoires in COVID-19. At the level of the study: The samples span acute and convalescent COVID-19 from the United States, Italy and Spain. PBMCs, B-cell-depleted T cells, or T cells provided the cDNA or gDNA that made up the material.

Germline V gene sequence: CDR1 SGHRS, CDR2 YFSETQ. The V end was cut by 4 bases, the J end by 4 bases, with 9 bases between. This CDR3 is 12 amino acids long. Authors' data handling: By means of reference gene primer amplification, nucleated cell counts were estimated. Profiled with immunoSEQ multiplex PCR; TCRdb holds only in-frame clones, not every one. V and J calls and clone size are copied from that table; D and trimming were computed from the DNA. This sample has about 68,000 clones, with roughly 88% found just once. The sequence was obtained from a human donor in a cohort sampled during active COVID-19. Sequencing was carried out using peripheral blood. This chain uses TRBV5-1 with TRBJ2-7, with a tentative D call TRBD1 (5 bases). The CDR3 DNA is TGCGCCAGCAGCAAGGGGTTGTACGAGCAGTACTTC. This translates into CASSKGLYEQYF.